This T cell receptor (beta chain) was captured by sequencing in a study of blood T cells in healthy people across ages. The authors ran a second PCR of about 6 to 11 cycles using a sample-barcoded 5' primer and a J-beta primer mix. TCRdb reanalysed the 5' RACE reads using MiXCR and keeps one entry per CDR3 protein. The sample carries fewer than 2,000,000 distinct CDR3 sequences, approximately 40% recorded once. Sequencing input: blood. The sequence was obtained from a human donor in good health.

CDR3 sequence: CASSEVLYTEAFF. DNA for the CDR3: TGTGCCAGCAGTGAAGTCCTTTACACTGAAGCTTTCTTT. The chain links TRBV2 to TRBJ1-1; unclear D gene. The germline V gene has CDR1 SNHLY and CDR2 FYNNEI. The CDR3 is 13 amino acids. V gave up 1 base and J gave up 3 bases, with 6 bases separating them.